The 26 T cell receptor beta chains listed next were all sequenced from one sample in a study of spatial heterogeneity in lung cancer. Documented time point: blood at routine non-recurrence follow-up after resection. Each CDR3 protein gets one entry after TCRdb re-called the 5' RACE reads with MiXCR. The sample yields over 70,000 distinct CDR3 sequences, approximately 8.9% seen once. The source material was PBMCs, sampled at follow-up. These receptors were collected from a female donor with early-stage non-small cell lung cancer.

For this clonotype: Compared with germline, one end of the junction differs, possibly owing to a read error. The rearrangement links TRBV9 to TRBJ1-3, with D perhaps matching TRBD1 (6 bases). The CDR3 length is 12 residues. CDR1 is SGDLS and CDR2 is YYNGEE in the germline V gene. For the CDR3, the DNA is TGTGCCAGCAGCGTAGTGGGGGACACCACATATTTT. Amino acids: CASSVVGDTTYF.

Many counts were recorded for this clonotype. The chain couples TRBV7-9 to TRBJ1-1; the D is unclear. This CDR3 has 14 residues. Germline CDR1 SEHNR, CDR2 FQNEAQ (reference sequence). V lost 0 bases and J lost 0, with 5 bases in between. The CDR3 region is CASSLAGMNTEAFF. CDR3 bases: TGTGCCAGCAGCTTAGCAGGGATGAACACTGAAGCTTTCTTT.

This clonotype was counted a few times. The V and J genes are TRBV7-2 and TRBJ2-1; 9 positions agree with TRBD2. The junction had 18 bases not matched to a gene; V was cut back by 5 bases and J by 10 bases. Germline V gene data show CDR1 as SGHTA and CDR2 as FQGNSA. The CDR3 loop spans 17 amino acids. The CDR3 sequence is CASSLVKEAGGPQEQFF. The CDR3 nucleotides are TGTGCCAGCAGCCTAGTTAAGGAGGCGGGAGGGCCACAGGAGCAGTTCTTC.

This clonotype was seen many times. This chain joins TRBV14 and TRBJ2-3; 7 bases map to TRBD2. In germline, CDR1 is SGHDN, CDR2 FVKESK. The CDR3 runs 14 residues. The junction had 2 bases not matched to a gene; V was cut back by 5 bases and J by 0 bases. DNA for the CDR3: TGTGCCAGCAGCGGTAGCGGGAGCACAGATACGCAGTATTTT. It encodes CASSGSGSTDTQYF.

This clonotype has ten or more counts. The chain combines TRBV7-2 with TRBJ1-2; unclear D gene. The V gene's germline CDR1 is SGHTA and CDR2 FQGNSA. The CDR3 spans 16 residues. V was clipped by 5 bases and J by 6 bases, with 22 bases between them. This CDR3 is CASSTTMGGWVHGYTF. CDR3 bases: TGTGCCAGCAGCACCACTATGGGAGGTTGGGTTCATGGCTACACCTTC.

This clonotype was picked up many times. The J gene is TRBJ2-4, the V gene TRBV5-1; TRBD1 is a possible D gene (5 bases). Germline V CDR1 and CDR2: SGHRS, YFSETQ. The V end lost 4 bases, the J end lost 6 bases, and 14 bases lay between the germline ends. This CDR3 has 14 residues. CDR3 sequence: CASSPRAQGNIQYF. In DNA form, the CDR3 reads TGCGCCAGCAGCCCCCGGGCCCAGGGAAACATTCAGTACTTC.

This clonotype was detected a few times. The chain uses TRBV19 and TRBJ2-1; D unclear. V was cut by 0 bases and J by 0 bases, with 12 bases left in between. The CDR3 contains 17 residues. Germline V CDR1 and CDR2: LNHDA, SQIVND (reference sequence). CDR3 loop: CASSIDFGRSSYNEQFF. For the CDR3, the DNA is TGTGCCAGTAGTATAGATTTCGGCAGGAGCTCCTACAATGAGCAGTTCTTC.

This clonotype was recorded at least ten times. The rearrangement joins TRBV7-9 to TRBJ2-3; a weak D match, TRBD2 (7 bases). The CDR3 contains 18 residues. Germline V gene lookup returns CDR1 SEHNR and CDR2 FQNEAQ (reference sequence). V lost 3 bases and J lost 8, with 27 bases in between. CDR3 nucleotides: TGTGCCAGCAGCTTGGGGGCGGTACTAGCGCGACCGGAGGGTACGCAGTATTTT. It codes for CASSLGAVLARPEGTQYF.

This clonotype was seen repeatedly, ten times or more. V gene TRBV10-2 combines with J gene TRBJ1-1; D unresolved. The V and J ends lost 2 bases and 10 bases respectively, with 11 bases between them. The germline V gene encodes CDR1 WSHSY and CDR2 SAAADI. This CDR3 region has 12 residues. DNA for the CDR3: TGCGCCAGCAGTGAGGGCGTGAGTGGAGCTTTCTTT. This codes for CASSEGVSGAFF.

This clonotype was recorded many times. The chain combines TRBV3-1 with TRBJ1-1; D remains unclear. Trimming cost V 9 bases and J 1 base, with 12 bases left between them. This CDR3 contains 13 residues. Germline-derived CDR1 and CDR2 are LGHDT and YNNKEL (reference sequence). The DNA of the CDR3 is TGTGCCAGTCGGCGGCAATCGAACACTGAAGCTTTCTTT. Translating gives CASRRQSNTEAFF.

Many counts were recorded for this clonotype. This chain uses TRBV3-1 with TRBJ2-1; the match to TRBD2 covers 8 bases. Germline V CDR1 and CDR2: LGHDT, YNNKEL (reference sequence). V shed 5 bases and J 7 bases; nucleotides not matched to a gene: 10. The CDR3 runs to 15 residues. The CDR3 DNA is TGTGCCAGCAGCTCGCGTGTAGCGGGATCTAATGAGCAGTTCTTC. It yields the protein CASSSRVAGSNEQFF.

Ten or more counts support this clonotype. The gene calls are TRBV5-1 and TRBJ2-6, with D hard to call. This CDR3 is 16 amino acids long. V was shortened by 3 bases and J by 0 bases, with 10 bases between the two germline ends. Germline lookup yields CDR1 SGHRS and CDR2 YFSETQ. CDR3 sequence (DNA): TGCGCCAGCAGCTCCGGAGCGTTCTCTGGGGCCAACGTCCTGACTTTC. It specifies CASSSGAFSGANVLTF.

The gene calls are TRBV7-9 and TRBJ1-6, with D unclear. The V and J ends lost 7 bases and 13 bases respectively, with 20 bases between them. Germline V gives CDR1 SEHNR, CDR2 FQNEAQ (reference sequence). CDR3 length: 14 residues. The CDR3 is CASTPGGSIAPLHF. CDR3 bases: TGTGCCAGCACCCCCGGAGGCAGCATTGCCCCCCTCCACTTT. The full variable domain, with the rest looked up from reference TRBV7-9 and TRBJ1-6, is DTGVSQNPRHKITKRGQNVTFRCDPISEHNRLYWYRQTLGQGPEFLTYFQNEAQLEKSRLLSDRFSAERPKGSFSTLEIQRTEQGDSAMYLCASTPGGSIAPLHFGNGTRLTVT.

The chain couples TRBV27 to TRBJ1-2; possibly TRBD1 for D (6 bases). The V gene lost 6 bases and the J gene lost 4 bases, with 18 bases spanning the gap. This CDR3 has 15 amino acids. In germline, CDR1 is MNHEY, CDR2 SMNVEV (reference sequence). This CDR3 reads CASSRGAGEFYGYTF. CDR3 DNA: TGTGCCAGCAGCCGGGGGGCAGGGGAATTCTATGGCTACACCTTC.

This clonotype was seen many times. This CDR3 is CASSEGQGMETQYF. The CDR3 bases are TGTGCCAGCAGTGAAGGACAGGGGATGGAGACCCAGTACTTC. The chain carries TRBV6-1 and TRBJ2-5; 8 bases agree with TRBD1. V was clipped by 1 base and J by 5 bases; unmatched bases: 3. The CDR3 runs 14 residues. Germline V gives CDR1 MNHNS, CDR2 SASEGT.

The rearrangement links TRBV6-5 to TRBJ2-7, with TRBD1 identical over 7 bases. Germline values: CDR1 MNHEY, CDR2 SVGAGI. With 7 bases clipped from V and 7 bases from J, the junction kept 13 bases outside the gene matches. This CDR3 spans 14 amino acids. The chain's CDR3 is CASIPRAGGREQYF. The CDR3, as DNA: TGTGCCAGCATCCCTAGGGCAGGGGGACGGGAGCAGTACTTC.

This clonotype occurred many times. The V call is TRBV15, the J call TRBJ2-7; D remains ambiguous. Trimming pared 0 bases from V and 1 base from J, leaving 1 base between. CDR3 length: 12 amino acids. CDR1 and CDR2 (germline): LNHNV, YYDKDF (reference sequence). CDR3 nucleotide sequence: TGTGCCACCAGCAGAGATTCCTACGAGCAGTACTTC. Its translation is CATSRDSYEQYF.

This clonotype was seen repeatedly, ten times or more. The V call is TRBV2, the J call TRBJ2-1, with D uncertain. The CDR3 runs to 12 residues. Trimming took 8 bases from V and 9 from J, leaving 14 bases between them. CDR1 is SNHLY, CDR2 FYNNEI, per germline. CDR3 region: CASVGQVVEQFF. CDR3 nucleotides: TGTGCCAGCGTGGGCCAGGTGGTTGAGCAGTTCTTC. The whole variable domain, filled in from reference TRBV2 and TRBJ2-1, reads EPEVTQTPSHQVTQMGQEVILRCVPISNHLYFYWYRQILGQKVEFLVSFYNNEISEKSEIFDDQFSVERPDGSNFTLKIRSTKLEDSAMYFCASVGQVVEQFFGPGTRLTVL.

The chain carries TRBV19 and TRBJ2-2, with 10 bases fitting TRBD2. With V trimmed by 1 base and J by 6 bases, 2 bases remained unmatched. The CDR3 runs 15 residues. The germline V gene encodes CDR1 LNHDA and CDR2 SQIVND (reference sequence). The CDR3 nucleotides read TGTGCCAGTAGTATAGGGAGCGGGAGGGCCGGGGAGCTGTTTTTT. Translated: CASSIGSGRAGELFF.

The chain recombines TRBV5-1 with TRBJ2-1, with D unresolved. There are 16 residues in the CDR3. Germline V gene sequence: CDR1 SGHRS, CDR2 YFSETQ. V lost 0 bases and J 0 bases, leaving 10 bases between the germline ends. CDR3: CASSLGPFSSYNEQFF. DNA of the CDR3: TGCGCCAGCAGCTTGGGGCCCTTCAGCTCCTACAATGAGCAGTTCTTC.

Ten or more counts support this clonotype. The genes are TRBV3-1 and TRBJ1-2, with D perhaps TRBD1 (5 bases). Germline values: CDR1 LGHDT, CDR2 YNNKEL (reference sequence). V was clipped by 1 base and J by 6 bases, with 9 bases between them. The CDR3 runs to 13 residues. CDR3 region: CASSQAGGNGYTF. CDR3 DNA sequence: TGTGCCAGCAGCCAAGCCGGGGGGAATGGCTACACCTTC.

This clonotype was found a few times. The CDR3 DNA reads TGTGCCAGCAGTAAAATATACAATGAGCAGTTCTTC. Protein sequence: CASSKIYNEQFF. The rearrangement links TRBV9 to TRBJ2-1; no clear D gene. This CDR3 is 12 amino acids long. Germline V CDR1 and CDR2: SGDLS, YYNGEE. V was clipped by 5 bases and J by 4 bases, with 7 bases between them.

This clonotype was observed at least ten times. The chain carries TRBV9 and TRBJ2-7; no reliable D call. V gave up 0 bases and J gave up 0 bases, with 10 bases separating them. The CDR3 sequence is 15 residues long. The germline CDR1 and CDR2 sequences are SGDLS and YYNGEE. The CDR3 DNA is TGTGCCAGCAGCGTAGGCCCGGCCAACTCCTACGAGCAGTACTTC. This gives the protein CASSVGPANSYEQYF.

This clonotype was detected ten times or more. This chain joins TRBV6-5 and TRBJ2-3; D uncertain. The CDR3 spans 15 residues. Germline V gene sequence: CDR1 MNHEY, CDR2 SVGAGI. V was pared by 6 bases and J by 1 base, with 14 bases between. This CDR3 reads CASSAQTAGTDTQYF. In DNA form, the CDR3 reads TGTGCCAGCAGCGCCCAGACTGCAGGCACAGATACGCAGTATTTT.

The chain links TRBV11-2 to TRBJ2-5; D is possibly TRBD1 (5 bases). The CDR3 covers 15 residues. Germline assignment: CDR1 SGHAT and CDR2 FQNNGV. V gave up 1 base and J gave up 4 bases, with 13 bases separating them. CDR3 sequence reads: CASSLGTGLGETQYF. CDR3 DNA sequence: TGTGCCAGCAGCTTAGGCACAGGCCTGGGAGAGACCCAGTACTTC.

This clonotype appeared many times. This sequence joins TRBV3-1 and TRBJ2-7, with TRBD2 matching over 10 bases. This CDR3 is built from 14 residues. From germline, CDR1 is LGHDT and CDR2 YNNKEL (reference sequence). V dropped 8 bases and J dropped 4; count of bases not matched to a gene: 8. This CDR3 is CASGDPSGSYEQYF. CDR3 in DNA: TGTGCCAGCGGGGACCCTAGCGGGAGTTACGAGCAGTACTTC.